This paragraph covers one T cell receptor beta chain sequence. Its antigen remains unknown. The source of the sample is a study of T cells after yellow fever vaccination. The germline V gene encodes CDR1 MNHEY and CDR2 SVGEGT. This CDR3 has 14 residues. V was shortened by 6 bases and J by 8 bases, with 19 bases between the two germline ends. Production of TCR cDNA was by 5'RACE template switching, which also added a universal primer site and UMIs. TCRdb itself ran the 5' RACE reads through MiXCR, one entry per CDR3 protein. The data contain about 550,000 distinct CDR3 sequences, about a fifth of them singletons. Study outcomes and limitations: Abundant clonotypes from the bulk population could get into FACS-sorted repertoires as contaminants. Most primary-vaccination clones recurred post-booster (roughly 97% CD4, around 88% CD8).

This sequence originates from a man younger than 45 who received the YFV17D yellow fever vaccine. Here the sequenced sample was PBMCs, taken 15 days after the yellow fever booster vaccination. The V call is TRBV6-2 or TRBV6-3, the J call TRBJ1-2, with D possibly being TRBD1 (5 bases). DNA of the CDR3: TGTGCCAGCAGCCGGACCGGCCAGGGCCAAGGCTACACCTTC. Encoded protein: CASSRTGQGQGYTF.